This TCR beta chain was documented in a study of T cells after yellow fever vaccination. Each CDR3 protein gets one entry after TCRdb re-called the 5' RACE reads with MiXCR. Of under 300,000 distinct CDR3 sequences in the sample, around 7% were seen once. Germline values: CDR1 SGHNT, CDR2 YYREEE (reference sequence). V was pared by 0 bases and J by 5 bases, with 11 bases between. This CDR3 comprises 14 residues. The material was CD4+ T cells sorted from PBMCs, obtained 15 days after the yellow fever booster vaccination. This chain uses TRBV5-4 with TRBJ1-2; D gene ambiguous. This sequence was found in a man aged 25 to 45 who received the YFV17D yellow fever vaccine. CDR3 coding DNA: TGTGCCAGCAGCTTGGCGGCCGGGCCGTATGGCTACACCTTC. Its protein is CASSLAAGPYGYTF.